This TCR delta chain derives from a study of Vδ1+ human thymocytes. The CDR3 loop spans 15 amino acids. J lost 7 bases, V lost 5 bases, and 11 bases had no gene match. CDR1 is TSWWSYY, CDR2 QGS, per germline. Study observations and caveats: Despite high sort purity, about 20% of thymic T cell receptor delta sequences were Vdelta2. Highly polyclonal TRG and TRD repertoires with Gaussian CDR3 length distributions appeared in thymus. Bulk data may be misread because of unexpected Vdelta2 sequences.

As concerns this clone: Its antigen is undetermined.

The template was reverse-transcribed extracted RNA. CDR3 amplicons came from multiplex PCR with pooled V-gene forward and constant-region reverse primers. TCRdb reprocessed the multiplex PCR reads through CATT. The sample holds about 75,000 delta-chain clones, approximately 34% seen once. The sequenced sample was Vdelta1+ gamma-delta thymocytes from the thymus. As to subset: FACS-sorted CD3+ TCRalphabeta- TCRVdelta1+ TCRVdelta2- thymocytes. This chain links TRDV1 with TRDJ1; TRDD3 matches at 9 bases. This receptor was taken from a boy younger than two who had congenital heart surgery. The CDR3 spells CALGTRLGDPSKLIF. The DNA for the CDR3 is TGTGCTCTTGGGACCCGCCTGGGGGATCCGTCTAAACTCATCTTT.